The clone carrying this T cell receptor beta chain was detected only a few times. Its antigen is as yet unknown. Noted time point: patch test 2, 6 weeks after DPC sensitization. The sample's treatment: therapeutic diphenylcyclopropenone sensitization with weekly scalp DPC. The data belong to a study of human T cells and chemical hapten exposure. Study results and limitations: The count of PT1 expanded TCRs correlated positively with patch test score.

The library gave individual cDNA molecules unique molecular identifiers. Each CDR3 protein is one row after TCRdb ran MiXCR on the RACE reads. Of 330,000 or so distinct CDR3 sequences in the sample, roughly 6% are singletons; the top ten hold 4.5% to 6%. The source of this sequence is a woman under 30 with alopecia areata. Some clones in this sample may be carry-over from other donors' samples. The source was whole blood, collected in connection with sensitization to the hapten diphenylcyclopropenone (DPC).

CDR3 DNA: TGCAGCGTTGAATTCGGACGAGAGAGCTCCTACGAGCAGTACTTC. It translates to CSVEFGRESSYEQYF. The chain has TRBV29-1 and TRBJ2-7; D is uncertain. CDR3 length equals 15 residues. In germline, CDR1 is SQVTM, CDR2 ANQGSEA. Trimming took off 2 bases at V and 0 bases at J, with 14 bases between the two ends.